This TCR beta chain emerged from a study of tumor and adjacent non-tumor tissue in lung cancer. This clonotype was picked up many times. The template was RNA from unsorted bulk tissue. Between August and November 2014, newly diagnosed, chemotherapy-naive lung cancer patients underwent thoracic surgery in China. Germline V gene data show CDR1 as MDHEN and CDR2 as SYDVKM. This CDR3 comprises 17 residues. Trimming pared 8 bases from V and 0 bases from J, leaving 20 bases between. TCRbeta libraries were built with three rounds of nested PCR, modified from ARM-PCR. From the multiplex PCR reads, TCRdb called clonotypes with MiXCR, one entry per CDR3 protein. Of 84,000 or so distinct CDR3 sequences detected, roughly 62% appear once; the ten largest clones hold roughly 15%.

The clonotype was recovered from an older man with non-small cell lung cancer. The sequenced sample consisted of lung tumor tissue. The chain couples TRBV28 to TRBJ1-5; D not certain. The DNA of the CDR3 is TGTGCCAGCCACCCTGCCGGTCGGTTACTTAGCAATCAGCCCCAGCATTTT. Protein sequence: CASHPAGRLLSNQPQHF.